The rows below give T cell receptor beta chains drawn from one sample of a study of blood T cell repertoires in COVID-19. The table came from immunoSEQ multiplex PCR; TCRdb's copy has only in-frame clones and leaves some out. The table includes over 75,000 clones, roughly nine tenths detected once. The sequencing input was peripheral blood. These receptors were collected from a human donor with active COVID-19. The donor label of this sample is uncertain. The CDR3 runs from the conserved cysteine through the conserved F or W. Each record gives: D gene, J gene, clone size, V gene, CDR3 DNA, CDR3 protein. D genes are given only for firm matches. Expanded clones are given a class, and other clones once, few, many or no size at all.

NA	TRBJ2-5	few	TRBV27	TGTGCCAGCACCGTTAGGAGGGGGCCGAAAGAGACCCAGTACTTC	CASTVRRGPKETQYF
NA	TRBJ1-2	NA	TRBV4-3	TGCGCCAGCAGCCAAGATGGCCGCTGGGGCTACACCTTC	CASSQDGRWGYTF
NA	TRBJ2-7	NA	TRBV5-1	TGCGCCAGCAGCCCCCGGGACTGGTCCTACGAGCAGTACTTC	CASSPRDWSYEQYF
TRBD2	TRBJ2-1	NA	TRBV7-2	TGTGCCAGCAGCCAACCGCGGGGGGCCACCCGTGAGCAGTTCTTC	CASSQPRGATREQFF
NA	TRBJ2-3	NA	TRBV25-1	TGTGCCAGCAGTGAAGGGAGAGGAGGAGACACAGATACGCAGTATTTT	CASSEGRGGDTDTQYF
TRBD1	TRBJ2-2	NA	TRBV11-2	TGTGCCAGCAGCCTGGACAGGGTCTCTGCCGGGGAGCTGTTTTTT	CASSLDRVSAGELFF
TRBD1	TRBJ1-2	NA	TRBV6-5	TGTGCCAGCGGACAGGGGAGGTACTATGGCTACACCTTC	CASGQGRYYGYTF
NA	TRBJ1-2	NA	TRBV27	TGTGCCAGCAGTTCCATGATCGGCGGGGGAAATCGGAGTGGCTACACCTTC	CASSSMIGGGNRSGYTF
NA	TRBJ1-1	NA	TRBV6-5	TGTGCCAGCAGGGGGGGGTCGGGCACTGAAGCTTTCTTT	CASRGGSGTEAFF
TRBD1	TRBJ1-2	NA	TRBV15	TGTGCCACCAGCAGAGCGGACAGGGGGCCCGGCTACACCTTC	CATSRADRGPGYTF
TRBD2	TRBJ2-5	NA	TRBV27	TGTGCCAGCCGAGGACTAGCGGGGCGCCAAGAGACCCAGTACTTC	CASRGLAGRQETQYF
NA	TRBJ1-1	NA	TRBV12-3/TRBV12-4	TGTGCCAGCAGTTTTATCTCGGGATCTGAAGCTTTCTTT	CASSFISGSEAFF
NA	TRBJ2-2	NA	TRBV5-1	TGCGCCAGCAGCGAGGGAAACACCGGGGAGCTGTTTTTT	CASSEGNTGELFF
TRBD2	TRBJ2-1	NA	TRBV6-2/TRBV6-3	TGTGCCAGCAGTTACTCGACTAGCGGGGGGGCCGGCTCCTACAATGAGCAGTTCTTC	CASSYSTSGGAGSYNEQFF
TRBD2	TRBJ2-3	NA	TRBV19	TGTGCCAGTAGTATAGGACTAGCGGGGGAAACAGATACGCAGTATTTT	CASSIGLAGETDTQYF
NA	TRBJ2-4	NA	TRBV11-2	TGTGCCAGCAGCATCGGATCCTGGCGGCAGCCTCTAGCCAAAAACATTCAGTACTTC	CASSIGSWRQPLAKNIQYF
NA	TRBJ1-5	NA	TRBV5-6	TGTGCCAGCAGCTTGTGGAGTGGGAATCAGCCCCAGCATTTT	CASSLWSGNQPQHF
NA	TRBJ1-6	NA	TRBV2	TGTGCCAGCAGCCTCGATCGGGACTTAAATTCACCCCTCCACTTT	CASSLDRDLNSPLHF
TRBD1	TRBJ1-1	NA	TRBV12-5	TGTGCTAGTGGTCCTCCAGGGGGCTGGACTGAAGCTTTCTTT	CASGPPGGWTEAFF
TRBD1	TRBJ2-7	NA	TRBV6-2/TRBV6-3	TGTGCCAGCAGTGGGCGCTTCGGGACAGGGTCGGTCGAGCAGTACTTC	CASSGRFGTGSVEQYF
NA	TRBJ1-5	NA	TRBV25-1	TGTGCCAGCAGTGAATCTGGGGGGAATCAGCCCCAGCATTTT	CASSESGGNQPQHF
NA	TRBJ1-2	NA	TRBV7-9	TGTGCCAGCAGCAACCAAGGGACACCCATCTATGGCTACACCTTC	CASSNQGTPIYGYTF
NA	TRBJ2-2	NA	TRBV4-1	TGCGCCAGCAGCCAAACGCTAGGGGACACCGGGGAGCTGTTTTTT	CASSQTLGDTGELFF
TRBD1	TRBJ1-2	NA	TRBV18	TGTGCCAGCTCGCTCTACCGCCGGGACAGGGCTAACTATGGCTACACCTTC	CASSLYRRDRANYGYTF
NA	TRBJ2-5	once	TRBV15	TGTGCCACCAGCAGAGCCCTTTCGGGATCCGGCCAAGAGACCCAGTACTTC	CATSRALSGSGQETQYF
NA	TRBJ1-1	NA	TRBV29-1	TGCAGCGTGAGGGCCGTTGGGGCTTTCTTT	CSVRAVGAFF
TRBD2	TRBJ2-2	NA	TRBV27	TGTGCCAGCAGCTTCGACGGGGGGTTGAGTTCCGGGGAGCTGTTTTTT	CASSFDGGLSSGELFF
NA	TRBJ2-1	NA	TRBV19	TGTGCCAGTAGTATGGGGGGGGGCGTTTCGCAGTTCTTC	CASSMGGGVSQFF
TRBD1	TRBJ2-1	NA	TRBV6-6	TGTGCCAGCAGTTATCTTTACCGGGACAGGGGAGACGAGCAGTTCTTC	CASSYLYRDRGDEQFF
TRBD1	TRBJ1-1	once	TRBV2	TGTGCCAGCAGCAGGACAGGGGGGACAAAGATTGAAGCTTTCTTT	CASSRTGGTKIEAFF
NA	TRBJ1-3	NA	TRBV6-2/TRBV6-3	TGTGCCAGCAGTTACTCGACAGCTCGCTCTGGAAACACCATATATTTT	CASSYSTARSGNTIYF
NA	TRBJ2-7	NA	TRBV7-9	TGTGCCAGCAGACAAGGGGGCTACGAGCAGTACTTC	CASRQGGYEQYF